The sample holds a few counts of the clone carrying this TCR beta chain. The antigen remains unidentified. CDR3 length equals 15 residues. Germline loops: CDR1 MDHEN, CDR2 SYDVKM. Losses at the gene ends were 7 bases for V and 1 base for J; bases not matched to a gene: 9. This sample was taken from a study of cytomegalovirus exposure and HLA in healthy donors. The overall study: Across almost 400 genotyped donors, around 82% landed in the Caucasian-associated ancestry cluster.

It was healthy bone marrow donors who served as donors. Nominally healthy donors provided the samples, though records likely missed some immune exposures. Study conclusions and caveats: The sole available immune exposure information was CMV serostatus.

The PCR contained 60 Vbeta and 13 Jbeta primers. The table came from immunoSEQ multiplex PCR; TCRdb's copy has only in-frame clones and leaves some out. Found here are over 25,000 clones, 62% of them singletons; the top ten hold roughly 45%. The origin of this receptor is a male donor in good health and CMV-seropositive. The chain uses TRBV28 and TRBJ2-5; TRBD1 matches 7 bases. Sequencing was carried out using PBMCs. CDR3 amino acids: CASKLDRRPQETQYF. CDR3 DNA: TGTGCCAGCAAATTGGACAGGAGGCCCCAAGAGACCCAGTACTTC.